These 15 T cell receptor beta chains originate from one sample sequenced in a study of T cells after yellow fever vaccination. Via MiXCR, TCRdb re-called the 5' RACE reads, giving one row per CDR3 protein. The data hold approximately 330,000 distinct CDR3 sequences, with under 15% observed a single time. The sequenced sample was CD4+ T cells sorted from PBMCs, obtained 15 days after the yellow fever booster vaccination. The receptors were gathered from a man younger than 35 who received the YFV17D yellow fever vaccine.

The chain has TRBV19 and TRBJ2-1; D assignment may be TRBD1 or TRBD2 (5 bases each). The CDR3 is 13 residues long. Germline-derived CDR1 and CDR2 are LNHDA and SQIVND (reference sequence). Trimming cost V 3 bases and J 8 bases, with 11 bases left between them. The CDR3, as DNA: TGTGCCAGTAGTATGGACGGGGCCTATGAGCAGTTCTTC. Amino acids: CASSMDGAYEQFF.

This clonotype was seen more than once but under ten times. V and J are TRBV11-2 and TRBJ1-5, with a tentative D call TRBD1 (5 bases). CDR1 SGHAT and CDR2 FQNNGV come from the germline V gene. The CDR3 totals 13 residues. The germline V and J ends were trimmed by 0 bases and 11 bases, with 11 bases remaining between them. The CDR3 DNA is TGTGCCAGCAGCTTAGATAGGGAAGGGGCCCAGCATTTT. Its protein is CASSLDREGAQHF.

The chain employs TRBV28 and TRBJ2-3; D perhaps matches TRBD1 (5 bases). This CDR3 spans 14 amino acids. Germline V lookup: CDR1 MDHEN, CDR2 SYDVKM. V shed 7 bases and J shed 0 bases, with 11 bases lying between them. This CDR3 is CASKLGESTDTQYF. As DNA, the CDR3 is TGTGCCAGCAAATTAGGGGAAAGCACAGATACGCAGTATTTT.

The table lists this clonotype with a few counts. The chain uses TRBV30 and TRBJ2-3, with no clear D. The ends were cut back, 2 bases at V and 2 bases at J, with 11 bases in the middle. The CDR3 is 14 amino acids. Germline V CDR1 and CDR2: GTSNPN, SVGIG (reference sequence). The CDR3 DNA follows: TGTGCCTGGAGTTTTGGGGTGTACACAGATACGCAGTATTTT. Its translation is CAWSFGVYTDTQYF.

This clonotype was seen repeatedly, ten times or more. The chain employs TRBV27 and TRBJ1-2, with D perhaps TRBD1 (5 bases). CDR1 and CDR2 from the germline V gene are MNHEY and SMNVEV (reference sequence). V gave up 7 bases and J gave up 2 bases, with 11 bases separating them. CDR3 length: 13 residues. The chain's CDR3 is CASKADSNYGYTF. In DNA, the CDR3 is TGTGCCAGCAAGGCCGACAGCAACTATGGCTACACCTTC.

This rearrangement joins TRBV7-8 to TRBJ2-3, with D perhaps matching TRBD2 (5 bases). This CDR3 region has 16 residues. V lost 1 base and J 3 bases, leaving 14 bases between the germline ends. The germline gives CDR1 SGHVS, CDR2 FQNEAQ. This chain's CDR3 is CASSLESGFLTDTQYF. CDR3 DNA: TGTGCCAGCAGCTTAGAATCGGGATTCCTGACAGATACGCAGTATTTT.

CDR3 region: CASRPQPTSTDTQYF. CDR3 nucleotide sequence: TGTGCCAGCAGACCACAGCCTACCAGCACAGATACGCAGTATTTT. The chain links TRBV4-2 to TRBJ2-3; D not certain. The germline V gene has CDR1 LGHNA and CDR2 YNFKEQ. The CDR3 is 15 residues long. V was shortened by 6 bases and J by 0 bases, with 13 bases between the two germline ends.

This clonotype was seen a handful of times. The chain joins TRBV29-1 to TRBJ1-1, with D unclear. The CDR3 is 13 residues long. Per germline, CDR1 SQVTM and CDR2 ANQGSEA. V was clipped by 5 bases and J by 1 base, with 11 bases between them. The CDR3 here is CSVYPDTNTEAFF. CDR3 coding DNA: TGCAGCGTTTACCCCGACACGAACACTGAAGCTTTCTTT.

In this sample, this clonotype turned up a few times. The chain is built from TRBV7-7 and TRBJ1-1; 12 positions match TRBD1. The CDR3 has 13 amino acids. V shed 3 bases and J 10 bases; nucleotides not matched to a gene: 3. Germline CDR1 reads SSHAT; CDR2 reads FNYEAQ (reference sequence). CDR3 protein: CASSLGQGAGAFF. The CDR3 nucleotides read TGTGCCAGCAGCTTGGGACAGGGGGCGGGAGCTTTCTTT.

The V call is TRBV6-1, the J call TRBJ1-2; D not certain. The CDR3 length is 13 residues. Germline values: CDR1 MNHNS, CDR2 SASEGT. V lost 1 base to trimming and J lost 3 bases, with 6 bases between them. The CDR3 loop is CASSEESHYGYTF. As DNA, the CDR3 is TGTGCCAGCAGTGAAGAGTCCCACTATGGCTACACCTTC.

This chain uses TRBV5-1 with TRBJ2-3, with 9 bases aligning to TRBD2. Trimming took 3 bases from V and 2 from J; bases not matched to a gene: 4. The V gene's germline CDR1 is SGHRS and CDR2 YFSETQ. This CDR3 region has 15 residues. The CDR3 nucleotides are TGCGCCAGCAGCTATGGCGGGGGGGACACAGATACGCAGTATTTT. The encoded protein is CASSYGGGDTDTQYF.

This rearrangement joins TRBV5-6 to TRBJ1-5; tentative D call: TRBD1 (5 bases). The V end lost 3 bases, the J end lost 1 base, and 11 bases lay between the germline ends. This CDR3 contains 15 residues. The germline V gene has CDR1 SGHDT and CDR2 YYEEEE. The CDR3 spells CASSYQGPSNQPQHF. CDR3 DNA sequence: TGTGCCAGCAGCTACCAGGGTCCGAGCAATCAGCCCCAGCATTTT.

This clonotype was counted a few times. The chain couples TRBV12-3 or TRBV12-4 to TRBJ2-1; TRBD2 aligns across 12 bases. The length of the CDR3 is 14 residues. V lost 6 bases to trimming and J lost 6 bases; unmatched junction nucleotides: 3. As DNA, the CDR3 is TGTGCCAGCAGAAAACTAGCGGGGGGCAATGAGCAGTTCTTC. It codes for CASRKLAGGNEQFF.

The CDR3 nucleotides read TGCGCCAGCAGCTTGGCCCTGGGGTCCCCTGAAGCTTTCTTT. Translating gives CASSLALGSPEAFF. The chain carries TRBV5-1 and TRBJ1-1; D not resolved. CDR3 size: 14 residues. Deletions cut 0 bases from V and 6 bases from J, with 12 bases between. Germline V CDR1 and CDR2: SGHRS, YFSETQ.

This clonotype was seen once. The chain links TRBV28 to TRBJ1-2; no firm D call. CDR3 length equals 14 residues. Trimming pared 1 base from V and 4 bases from J, leaving 10 bases between. Germline V gives CDR1 MDHEN, CDR2 SYDVKM. The CDR3 DNA reads TGTGCCAGCAGTTTATATGGGGAGGTCTATGGCTACACCTTC. Its protein product is CASSLYGEVYGYTF.